The clone carrying this T cell receptor (beta chain) was seen ten or more times. Its antigen is unidentified. This CDR3 has 14 residues. The V end lost 0 bases, the J end lost 10 bases, and 11 bases lay between the germline ends. The germline V gene encodes CDR1 SGDLS and CDR2 YYNGEE. The record originates from a study of T cells in Graves' hyperthyroidism and ophthalmopathy. General study results and limits: The model foresaw ophthalmopathy a median around 6 months prior to onset.

Amplification of TCR beta CDR3 regions used RNA as the template. During a first-round RT-PCR of the TCR CDR3, the HTBI primer set was used. TCRdb reanalysed the multiplex PCR reads using MiXCR and keeps one entry per CDR3 protein. The sample includes about 680,000 distinct CDR3 sequences, 30% to 40% of them seen just once. The chain uses TRBV9 and TRBJ1-6; D gene ambiguous. The sample was blood. This TCR came from a woman in her thirties or forties with Graves' hyperthyroidism. CDR3 DNA: TGTGCCAGCAGCGTAGCAGAGCCTTTCTCACCCCTCCACTTT. Translated: CASSVAEPFSPLHF.